This T cell receptor beta chain appears in the sequencing data of a study of blood T cell repertoires in COVID-19. The CDR3 totals 13 residues. CDR1 is SGHTA, CDR2 FQGNSA, per germline. The V end lost 0 bases, the J end lost 1 base, and 3 bases lay between the germline ends. Data came from immunoSEQ multiplex PCR; TCRdb stores just in-frame clones and leaves some out. Here the sample spans some 300,000 clones, approximately 89% being singletons. The table lists this clone with a few counts. The same CDR3 also results from other DNA sequences found in this sample. Sample: peripheral blood. The sequence derives from a woman in her twenties or thirties who had recovered from COVID-19. The chain has TRBV7-2 and TRBJ1-1; D is unclear. CDR3 region: CASSLARNTEAFF. The DNA of the CDR3 is TGTGCCAGCAGCTTAGCCAGGAACACTGAAGCTTTCTTT.